Following are 22 T cell receptor beta chains from one sample sequenced in a study of OX40 agonist ivuxolimab in advanced cancers. Profiling relied on immunoSEQ multiplex PCR, and the TCRdb table lists in-frame clones only, not all of them. The sample has approximately 90,000 clones, around nine tenths seen once. The sample was CD4+ or CD8+ T cells sorted from blood, taken in a trial of the OX40 agonist ivuxolimab. The receptors here all came from an adult with an advanced solid tumor such as melanoma, head and neck, liver or kidney cancer.

The chain employs TRBV7-9 and TRBJ1-6; D gene unclear. The CDR3 is 13 amino acids. V was pared by 3 bases and J by 10 bases, with 10 bases between. CDR1 is SEHNR, CDR2 FQNEAQ, per germline (reference sequence). DNA of the CDR3: TGTGCCAGCAGCTTCACATCCGACTCACCCCTCCACTTT. Amino acids: CASSFTSDSPLHF.

This rearrangement joins TRBV6-6 to TRBJ2-7; D is unresolved. V was cut by 2 bases and J by 4 bases, with 9 bases left in between. This CDR3 spans 13 amino acids. CDR1 is MNHNY, CDR2 SVGAGI, per germline (reference sequence). The CDR3 DNA is TGTGCCAGCAGTTACCCCCCCGGGTACGAGCAGTACTTC. It yields the protein CASSYPPGYEQYF.

This rearrangement joins TRBV6-5 to TRBJ2-1, with TRBD2 matching 10 bases. V lost 7 bases, J lost 6 bases, and 9 bases stayed unmatched. CDR3 length equals 15 residues. Germline assignment: CDR1 MNHEY and CDR2 SVGAGI. Here the CDR3 reads CASNPSGGAANEQFF. The CDR3 DNA reads as TGTGCCAGCAACCCGAGCGGGGGGGCCGCCAATGAGCAGTTCTTC.

The genes are TRBV30 and TRBJ2-2; D is ambiguous. The CDR3 contains 15 residues. Looked up from germline, CDR1 is GTSNPN and CDR2 is SVGIG (reference sequence). V shed 3 bases and J shed 0 bases, with 11 bases lying between them. The CDR3 sequence: CAWRSGGANTGELFF. CDR3 nucleotide sequence: TGTGCCTGGAGGAGTGGCGGCGCGAACACCGGGGAGCTGTTTTTT.

The chain links TRBV11-3 to TRBJ1-1, with D possibly matching TRBD1 (5 bases). Germline values: CDR1 SGHNT, CDR2 YENEEA. Trimming shortened V by 5 bases and J by 1 base, and 11 bases separated the two germline ends. The CDR3 has 14 amino acids. The CDR3 DNA sequence: TGTGCCAGCAGCCAAGACAGCGCGAACACTGAAGCTTTCTTT. Its translation: CASSQDSANTEAFF.

This clone was observed a single time. The V and J genes are TRBV15 and TRBJ2-1; a weak D match, TRBD2 (5 bases). With 4 bases removed from V and 1 base from J, the gap between germline ends came to 11 bases. From germline, CDR1 is LNHNV and CDR2 YYDKDF (reference sequence). CDR3 length equals 15 residues. The CDR3 nucleotides are TGTGCCACCAGCATCGCTTCGGGGTCCTACAATGAGCAGTTCTTC. This translates into CATSIASGSYNEQFF.

The V and J genes are TRBV7-7 and TRBJ2-5; the D call may be TRBD1 or TRBD2 (5 bases each). This CDR3 has 16 residues. Germline-derived CDR1 and CDR2 are SSHAT and FNYEAQ (reference sequence). Trimming cost V 6 bases and J 7 bases, with 24 bases left between them. The CDR3 DNA reads as TGTGCCAGCAGTCGAGGGCAGGACTCAGGCACAGGGACCCAGTACTTC. It translates to CASSRGQDSGTGTQYF.

CDR3 residues: CASSYLMISGANVLTF. CDR3 DNA: TGTGCCAGCAGTTATCTTATGATCTCTGGGGCCAACGTCCTGACTTTC. The chain couples TRBV6-5 to TRBJ2-6, with D unresolved. CDR1 is MNHEY, CDR2 SVGAGI, per germline. CDR3 length: 16 amino acids. V lost 3 bases and J 0 bases, leaving 9 bases between the germline ends.

A word on this clone: One end of the junction fails to match germline, which may point to a read error. The CDR3, as DNA: TGTGCCAGCAATTACGCCGACTTGAACACTGAAGCTTTCTTT. Translation: CASNYADLNTEAFF. The rearrangement links TRBV6-6 to TRBJ1-1, with D uncertain. Germline lookup yields CDR1 MNHNY and CDR2 SVGAGI (reference sequence). This CDR3 has 14 residues.

The chain combines TRBV25-1 with TRBJ1-3; the D is unclear. The CDR3 is 14 amino acids. Per germline, CDR1 MGHDK and CDR2 SYGVNS. Deletions cut 3 bases from V and 0 bases from J, with 6 bases between. CDR3: CASSDSGSGNTIYF. The CDR3, as DNA: TGTGCCAGCAGTGATTCGGGCTCTGGAAACACCATATATTTT.

V gene TRBV5-8 combines with J gene TRBJ1-4; perhaps TRBD1 as D (5 bases). Trimming left V 5 bases short and J 8 bases short, with 16 bases between. This CDR3 has 14 amino acids. The germline V gene encodes CDR1 SGHTS and CDR2 YDEGEE. CDR3 loop: CASRPGTGWEKLFF. As DNA, the CDR3 is TGTGCCAGCAGGCCCGGGACGGGATGGGAAAAACTGTTTTTT.

The chain is built from TRBV2 and TRBJ1-2, with 7 bases that match TRBD1. This CDR3 is 13 amino acids long. CDR1 and CDR2 (germline): SNHLY, FYNNEI. Trimming took 5 bases from V and 2 from J; bases not matched to a gene: 2. CDR3 in amino acids: CASSQGGNYGYTF. In DNA form, the CDR3 reads TGTGCCAGCAGTCAGGGGGGAAACTATGGCTACACCTTC.

The chain is built from TRBV28 and TRBJ1-4, with D possibly matching TRBD1 (6 bases). This CDR3 contains 15 residues. Germline V gene sequence: CDR1 MDHEN, CDR2 SYDVKM. V shed 6 bases and J shed 5 bases, with 16 bases lying between them. CDR3 residues: CASRAGTNKNEKLFF. The DNA for the CDR3 is TGTGCCAGCAGGGCCGGGACAAACAAAAATGAAAAACTGTTTTTT.

The chain has TRBV10-1 and TRBJ1-4, with D perhaps TRBD1 (5 bases). V was pared by 7 bases and J by 7 bases, with 16 bases between. CDR3 length: 14 amino acids. Germline CDR1 reads WNHNN; CDR2 reads SYGVQD (reference sequence). CDR3: CASITGALGEKLFF. CDR3 nucleotides: TGCGCCAGCATTACTGGGGCCCTGGGTGAAAAACTGTTTTTT.

The chain uses TRBV4-3 and TRBJ2-1, with 10 nucleotides matching TRBD1. V lost 4 bases, J lost 4 bases, and 4 bases stayed unmatched. CDR3 length: 15 residues. The germline CDR1 and CDR2 sequences are LGHNA and YSLEER. CDR3 sequence (DNA): TGCGCCAGCAGCCTTGGACAGGGGGGGTACAATGAGCAGTTCTTC. Translating gives CASSLGQGGYNEQFF.

The V call is TRBV6-5, the J call TRBJ1-2, with 7 bases aligning to TRBD1. Germline CDR1 is MNHEY and CDR2 is SVGAGI. The CDR3 runs 13 residues. Trimming at V came to 6 bases and at J to 4 bases, leaving 5 bases not matched to a gene. CDR3 sequence (DNA): TGTGCCAGCAGGGACACAGGGGTCTATGGCTACACCTTC. Translating gives CASRDTGVYGYTF.

The chain employs TRBV28 and TRBJ2-7; tentative D call: TRBD1 (5 bases). This CDR3 region has 13 residues. The germline gives CDR1 MDHEN, CDR2 SYDVKM. Trimming took off 9 bases at V and 3 bases at J, with 15 bases between the two ends. The CDR3 sequence is CASNTGSNYEQYF. The CDR3 region has the DNA TGTGCCAGTAATACAGGAAGCAACTACGAGCAGTACTTC.

This clone was picked up one time. The DNA for the CDR3 is TGTGCCTGGAGTCGGAGATCCTACGAGCAGTACTTC. It is translated as CAWSRRSYEQYF. The chain recombines TRBV30 with TRBJ2-7; D call uncertain. The CDR3 has 12 residues. Germline values: CDR1 GTSNPN, CDR2 SVGIG (reference sequence). With 2 bases removed from V and 1 base from J, the gap between germline ends came to 6 bases.

This clone has just a few counts. The chain links TRBV7-8 to TRBJ1-2; 7 bases agree with TRBD1. The CDR3 runs 13 residues. In germline, CDR1 is SGHVS, CDR2 FQNEAQ. V was clipped by 5 bases and J by 4 bases; unmatched bases: 4. CDR3 bases: TGTGCCAGCAGCGACCGGGACAGCTATGGCTACACCTTC. Amino acid sequence: CASSDRDSYGYTF.

The chain carries TRBV23-1 and TRBJ2-4; a weak D match, TRBD2 (6 bases). TRBV23-1 is designated an ORF whose function remains uncertain. With 2 bases removed from V and 0 bases from J, the gap between germline ends came to 26 bases. This CDR3 region has 21 residues. The CDR3 sequence is CASSQTGTAYGGPQAKNIQYF. The CDR3 coding sequence is TGCGCCAGCAGTCAAACCGGGACTGCCTACGGGGGTCCCCAAGCCAAAAACATTCAGTACTTC.

A note on this clone: Other DNA sequences in the same sample also yield this CDR3. CDR3 DNA: TGCAGCGTCGGGGATAGCAATCAGCCCCAGCATTTT. It is translated as CSVGDSNQPQHF. The rearrangement joins TRBV29-1 to TRBJ1-5; D is undetermined. The V gene lost 6 bases and the J gene lost 0 bases, with 6 bases spanning the gap. The germline V gene encodes CDR1 SQVTM and CDR2 ANQGSEA. This CDR3 region has 12 residues.

V and J are TRBV28 and TRBJ1-2; no clear D gene. The CDR3 extends over 16 amino acids. Per the germline V gene, CDR1 is MDHEN and CDR2 is SYDVKM. The V and J ends lost 8 bases and 8 bases respectively, with 27 bases between them. The CDR3: CASLTHKEGPSGGYTF. CDR3 coding DNA: TGTGCCAGCTTAACTCACAAGGAGGGTCCCTCGGGGGGCTACACCTTC.